This T cell receptor beta chain was found in a study of cytomegalovirus exposure and HLA in healthy donors (dated by TCRdb to about 2017). About the full investigation: An earlier analysis of 587 of the donors reported 276 Gb of sequence data and 117 million unique TCR beta sequences obtained from about 179 million T cells. Around 300 gigabases of sequencing data and some 85 million unique TCR sequences were included in an early release covering 550 to 650 HLA-typed donors. Among the roughly 390 genotyped donors, approximately 82% belonged to the genetic ancestry cluster associated with self-reported Caucasian donors. The study was designed to test whether signatures of past pathogen exposure could be identified by cataloging public T cell receptors. The T cell repertoires of some 670 subjects were profiled by immunosequencing and related to cytomegalovirus serostatus. In addition to the first cohort of 650 to 750 subjects, a separate validation cohort of approximately 130 different subjects was used. To predict cytomegalovirus infection status, the study brought together high-throughput TCR immunosequencing, statistical association of individual TCRs with disease status, and machine learning. To study patterns of TCR occurrence, a later analysis re-analyzed previously published TCR beta repertoires from 666 donors and added high-resolution HLA genotyping. Rather than using new phenotypic data, the later analysis identified candidate immune exposures from TCR beta sequences and from how often those sequences occurred across donors. An earlier analysis of 500 to 650 of the donors applied high-throughput TCR beta sequencing to assess whether each TCR beta V gene segment acted as functional or pseudogenic. Donor age, sex, ethnicity and CMV serostatus were collected together with the repertoire data. A later genetic analysis used genome-wide SNP genotypes for 398 of the 666 donors, treating that subset as a discovery cohort. Every repertoire in the discovery cohort had been generated on one and the same sequencing platform. Class I and class II HLA loci were covered by the typing at four-digit resolution. The number of donors typed differed by locus, with 629-630 for A, B, C, DRB1 and DQB1, roughly 550 for DQA1, 600 to 610 for DPA1, and roughly 450 for DPB1. Several DR-DQ haplotypes were treated as single units for association and clustering because of strong linkage in the cohort. Among some 400 genotyped donors of the cohort, an average of around 240,000 unique TCR beta nucleotide sequences were sequenced per donor, around 20% of them non-productive. What the research found in general, with its limitations: Some IMGT-functional V segments, including TRBV6-2 and TRBV6-3, could not be told apart with the 87-base-pair reads, so those segments were excluded. The study gave a list of roughly 150 TCR beta chains associated with cytomegalovirus. Correlated functional status among segregating V segments might reflect linkage disequilibrium, but an unknown experimental factor could not be ruled out. A later genetic analysis associated a missense DCLRE1C variant with V-gene and J-gene trimming of TCR beta chains, and an independent cohort replicated the association. An earlier analysis of several hundred of the donors showed that most TCR beta V segments appeared in productive rearrangements either about 87% or about 30% of the time, which broadly matched IMGT annotations. Because some donors lacked HLA typing at each locus, the association tests relied only on the typed subset. In vitro tests confirmed that a few of the cytomegalovirus-associated TCR beta chains recognize cytomegalovirus antigens. According to a later genetic analysis, donors in an Asian-associated ancestry cluster had fewer N-insertions in productive TCRs than the approximately 610-donor mean. Most TCR sequences were observed very rarely across donors, whereas some public TCRs were present in many individuals. CMV serostatus was the only immune exposure information available for the cohort. A later analysis found that TCR association rates varied across HLA loci, with DRB1 alleles showing the most associated TCRs and HLA-C alleles the fewest. A further reported finding was that TCR beta sequences accurately predicted the HLA-A and HLA-B alleles for most subjects in the first cohort. When HLA alleles, especially DR and DQ, strongly co-occurred, TCR associations were difficult to assign to individual alleles. In a later analysis, about 16,000 TCR beta sequences were associated with specific HLA alleles at a false discovery rate of 0.05. The cohort was sequenced for TCR beta chains only, and without alpha or paired-chain data the features that could be detected were limited. About 17 rarely observed V segments, including chromosome 9 orphons, were excluded from the earlier analysis of several hundred of the donors because counts were too low. Presence/absence analyses assumed roughly uniform sequencing depth across donors, an assumption that may not hold. The classifier was reported to diagnose cytomegalovirus status with high specificity and sensitivity in both the original and validation cohorts. A cluster of highly shared sequence variants was judged likely to represent a technical artifact of the sequencing pipeline. Most CMV-associated TCR beta chains appeared to be HLA-restricted in a later analysis, and the HLA associations seemed to be driven largely by CMV exposure. A later analysis reported that several top co-occurrence clusters appeared linked to parvovirus B19, influenza, CMV and Epstein-Barr virus. The authors suggested that the approach could potentially be generalized to other disease states and immunological phenotypes. In a later analysis, HLA-associated TCR beta chains were found to be more clonally expanded and to have lower generation probabilities than equally common non-associated chains.

Library preparation employed the immunoSEQ multiplex PCR assay. A mixture of 60 forward primers for TCR Vbeta segments and 13 reverse primers for TCR Jbeta segments was used in the multiplex PCR. The CDR3 region of rearranged TCR beta genes was amplified from genomic DNA by a multiplex PCR assay. Amplified TCR beta libraries were sequenced as 87-base-pair reads on the Illumina HiSeq System. In the authors' own workflow: In a later analysis, 80 million or so unique TCR beta chains were counted across the approximately 620 repertoires, and around 11 million of these chains were shared by at least two donors. A nearest-neighbor algorithm error-corrected the raw reads and collapsed the reads into unique sequences, merging closely related sequences to remove PCR and sequencing errors. Alignment of CDR3 sequences to IMGT reference sequences was used to assign V, D and J gene segments. For a sequence to be retained, a match of at least six nucleotides to both a V gene segment and a J gene segment was required. A rearrangement counted as productive if the CDR3 had no stop codons and remained in frame with V and J, and every other rearrangement counted as non-productive. Following IMGT convention, CDR3 was defined as the stretch from the second conserved V-encoded cysteine up to the conserved J-encoded phenylalanine. Sequences without an unambiguous match to a single V gene segment were excluded from the earlier analysis of 450 to 650 of the donors. An earlier analysis of just under 600 of the donors called V segments functional above 56.7% productive rearrangements and segregating when the between-donor standard deviation exceeded 5%. A statistical classification framework was built to diagnose cytomegalovirus status from the catalog of TCR beta chain sequences. In a later analysis, V and J genes were assigned by comparing TCR nucleotide sequences against IMGT/GENE-DB human TR gene sequences. Using the TCRdist pipeline, a later analysis assigned CDR3 sequences along with most-parsimonious VDJ recombination scenarios. In a later analysis, each TCR beta chain was defined by its CDR3 amino acid sequence together with its V-gene family, and reads without a unique V-gene family were excluded. To address suspected cross-contamination and a sequencing artifact, a later analysis removed roughly 640 highly shared, low-generation-probability nucleotide sequences. A later analysis calculated a clonal expansion index for each public chain from normalized within-repertoire ranks of inferred template counts. Generation probabilities in a later analysis came from a VDJ recombination model fitted to out-of-frame rearrangements, and those results were checked against IGoR. Hypergeometric tests were used in a later analysis to score TCR-TCR, TCR-HLA and TCR-CMV co-occurrence, with a repertoire-size bias correction applied to the TCR pairs. A later analysis estimated false discovery rates by permuting HLA or CMV assignments 20 times. In a later analysis, co-occurring TCRs were grouped with DBSCAN, and TCRdist sequence similarity was added when clustering was performed within HLA-allele-positive subsets. Repertoires with fewer than 30,000 or more than 120,000 public chains were left out of co-occurrence clustering, as were four to six repertoires with anomalous nucleotide sharing. TCRdb re-hosts the immuneACCESS table, in-frame sequences only. Its copies lack some clones; in the studies checked, an unresolved V gene accounts for under half of them, and the cause for the rest is not known. From that table come the V and J calls and clone size; the DNA was used to work out D and trimming. This sample lists 150,000 to 200,000 clones; roughly 75% were detected once. 5.7% of the sample rests with the top ten.

Concerning this clone itself: No cognate antigen has been identified for it. No qualities accompany the bases; no much larger clone lies one base away.

CDR1 MNHEY and CDR2 SVGAGI are derived from the germline V gene. The CDR3 has 11 amino acids, counting the end cysteine and phenylalanine. Only the CDR3 DNA is retained, 33 bases long and in frame from the first base. Relative to germline, V is missing 9 bases and J is missing 5 bases, with 4 bases of the junction outside any gene match. In total, 666 healthy bone marrow donors made up the cohort. At the time of sampling, every cohort member was nominally healthy, though immune exposures that went unrecorded were likely present. The donor was CMV seronegative and was included in the group of several hundred seronegative cohort members. Each donor provided a peripheral blood sample, and peripheral blood mononuclear cells were used for TCR beta sequencing. Genomic DNA was extracted from the blood cell samples with the Qiagen DNeasy Blood Extraction Kit.

The TCR was taken from a man aged 40-55 years in good health and CMV-seronegative. This chain is built from TRBV6-5 and TRBJ2-7, with 7 bases matching TRBD2. Sequencing used PBMCs. The DNA is as follows: TGTGCCAGTACTAGCGTAAACGAGCAGTACTTC. This translates into CASTSVNEQYF.